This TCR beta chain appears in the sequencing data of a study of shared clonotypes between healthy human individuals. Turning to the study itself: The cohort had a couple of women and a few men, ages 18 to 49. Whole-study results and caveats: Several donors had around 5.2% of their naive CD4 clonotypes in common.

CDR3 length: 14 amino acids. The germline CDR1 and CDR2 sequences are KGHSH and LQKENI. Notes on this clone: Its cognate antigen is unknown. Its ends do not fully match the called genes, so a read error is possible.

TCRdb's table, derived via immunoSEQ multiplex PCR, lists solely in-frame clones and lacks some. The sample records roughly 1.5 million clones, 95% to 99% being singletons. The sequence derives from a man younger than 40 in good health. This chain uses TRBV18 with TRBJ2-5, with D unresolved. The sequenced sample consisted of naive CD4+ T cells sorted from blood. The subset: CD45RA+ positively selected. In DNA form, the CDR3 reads TGTGCCAGCTCCCCACCGTCTTACCAAGAGACCCAGTACTTC. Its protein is CASSPPSYQETQYF.